The 20 T cell receptor beta chains reported below all come from one sample, sequenced in a study of identical twins. Each CDR3 protein gets one entry after TCRdb re-called the 5' RACE reads with MiXCR. The sample yields hundreds of thousands of distinct CDR3 sequences, 5.5% to 6.5% seen once. Sequencing was carried out using naive T cells sorted from blood. The receptors here all came from a man aged 18 to 29 in good health.

CDR3 bases: TGTGCCAGCAGTGAGAGGGGCCCACAAGATACGCAGTATTTT. Translating it yields CASSERGPQDTQYF. V usage is TRBV6-4 and J usage is TRBJ2-3; either TRBD1 or TRBD2 may supply D (5 bases each). Germline loops: CDR1 MRHNA, CDR2 SNTAGT. V lost 3 bases and J 5 bases, leaving 12 bases between the germline ends. The CDR3 has 14 amino acids.

This clonotype was picked up many times. This rearrangement joins TRBV12-3 or TRBV12-4 to TRBJ2-2; 9 positions match TRBD1. The CDR3 runs to 16 residues. The V and J ends lost 7 bases and 3 bases, in that order; junction bases with no gene match: 9. CDR3 bases: TGTGCCAGCATCCACCGGGACAGGGTATACACCGGGGAGCTGTTTTTT. Its protein product is CASIHRDRVYTGELFF.

This clonotype showed up just a few times. V gene TRBV29-1 combines with J gene TRBJ2-5; a weak D match, TRBD2 (6 bases). Per the germline V gene, CDR1 is SQVTM and CDR2 is ANQGSEA. This CDR3 comprises 15 residues. V dropped 3 bases and J dropped 2 bases, with 16 bases sitting between them. In DNA form, the CDR3 reads TGCAGCGTTGAGGGGTTTGGGACTTTACAAGAGACCCAGTACTTC. This encodes CSVEGFGTLQETQYF.

This clonotype occurred a few times. The chain joins TRBV7-3 to TRBJ2-2, with 8 bases fitting TRBD2. The CDR3 consists of 15 residues. Germline V gives CDR1 SGHTA, CDR2 FQGTGA. J was trimmed by 6 bases and V by 5 bases; bases with no gene match: 8. The CDR3 DNA reads as TGTGCCAGCAGCCATAGCGGGACTACGGCCGGGGAGCTGTTTTTT. Its protein product is CASSHSGTTAGELFF.

The chain recombines TRBV4-3 with TRBJ2-3; D is unresolved. Trimming removed 3 bases from V and 1 base from J, with 14 bases in between. CDR1 and CDR2 (germline): LGHNA, YSLEER. This CDR3 spans 16 amino acids. CDR3 sequence reads: CASSQENRRGTDTQYF. The CDR3 DNA follows: TGCGCCAGCAGCCAGGAAAACCGGCGAGGCACAGATACGCAGTATTTT.

The sample holds many counts of this clonotype. The chain recombines TRBV20-1 with TRBJ2-3; D perhaps matches TRBD2 (6 bases). CDR1 and CDR2 (germline): DFQATT, SNEGSKA (reference sequence). The CDR3 loop spans 13 amino acids. V was trimmed by 3 bases and J by 1 base, leaving 8 bases between them. CDR3 sequence: CSARPGGTDTQYF. The CDR3 bases are TGCAGTGCTAGGCCGGGGGGCACAGATACGCAGTATTTT.

This clonotype appeared a few times. V and J are TRBV10-3 and TRBJ1-5, with no clear D. The DNA matches TRBJ2-3 better at its end, which makes the J call doubtful. The CDR3 consists of 12 residues. Germline CDR1 reads ENHRY; CDR2 reads SYGVKD. The CDR3 DNA sequence: TGTGCCATCCAGGAAGCCAATCAGCCCCAGTATTTT. This codes for CAIQEANQPQYF.

The rearrangement links TRBV29-1 to TRBJ2-3; D uncertain. This CDR3 spans 13 amino acids. V lost 7 bases, J lost 0 bases, and 11 bases lay in between. Per germline, CDR1 SQVTM and CDR2 ANQGSEA. For the CDR3, the DNA is TGCAGCGCCGGCGCCAGGAGCACAGATACGCAGTATTTT. Protein sequence: CSAGARSTDTQYF.

This clonotype was picked up many times. The J gene is TRBJ2-5, the V gene TRBV12-3 or TRBV12-4, with 8 bases identical to TRBD1. CDR3 length: 14 residues. V was clipped by 6 bases and J by 4 bases; unmatched bases: 7. The CDR3 reads CASSSRTGRETQYF. The CDR3 DNA reads TGTGCCAGCAGCAGTCGGACAGGGAGAGAGACCCAGTACTTC.

This clonotype came up a few times. The chain uses TRBV2 and TRBJ2-1; 7 nucleotides line up with TRBD2. CDR1 and CDR2 (germline): SNHLY, FYNNEI. Trimming cost V 5 bases and J 5 bases; bases outside gene matches: 6. The length of the CDR3 is 14 residues. The CDR3 reads CASSSLAENNEQFF. The CDR3 DNA sequence: TGTGCCAGCAGTAGTCTAGCGGAGAACAATGAGCAGTTCTTC.

This clonotype was recorded at least ten times. The rearrangement uses TRBV12-3 or TRBV12-4 and TRBJ1-5; 9 positions agree with TRBD1. CDR3 length: 16 residues. Unmatched junction bases numbered 11, after V lost 5 bases and J lost 6 bases. CDR3 region: CASSPLGQGTTQPQHF. The CDR3 DNA is TGTGCCAGCAGTCCCCTGGGACAGGGTACGACTCAGCCCCAGCATTTT.

This clonotype has ten or more counts. This chain uses TRBV12-3 or TRBV12-4 with TRBJ2-2, with D possibly TRBD1 on 5 matching bases. The CDR3 has 14 amino acids. Trimming cost V 3 bases and J 5 bases, with 10 bases left between them. CDR3 sequence reads: CASSFAGMTGELFF. The CDR3 DNA reads as TGTGCCAGCAGTTTTGCAGGGATGACCGGGGAGCTGTTTTTT.

The rearrangement links TRBV7-8 to TRBJ2-7, with a possible D match to TRBD1 (6 bases). The V end lost 5 bases, the J end lost 3 bases, and 17 bases lay between the germline ends. The CDR3 is made up of 15 amino acids. Germline values: CDR1 SGHVS, CDR2 FQNEAQ. The CDR3 protein is CASSPARDTYYEQYV. The CDR3 nucleotides are TGTGCCAGCAGCCCCGCCCGGGACACATACTACGAGCAGTACGTC.

Many counts were recorded for this clonotype. The rearrangement joins TRBV10-3 to TRBJ2-5, with 9 nucleotides matching TRBD1. The V and J ends lost 4 bases and 3 bases, in that order; junction bases with no gene match: 0. This CDR3 is 13 amino acids long. Germline V gives CDR1 ENHRY, CDR2 SYGVKD. CDR3 loop: CAISGQGEETQYF. The DNA of the CDR3 is TGTGCCATCAGTGGACAGGGGGAAGAGACCCAGTACTTC.

This clonotype was seen many times. The chain uses TRBV29-1 and TRBJ1-1; TRBD1 agrees at 7 bases. J gave up 5 bases and V 7 bases, and 7 bases lay outside the gene matches. There are 12 residues in the CDR3. Germline V gene data show CDR1 as SQVTM and CDR2 as ANQGSEA. The CDR3 bases are TGCAGCGGTACAGGGGCGCAGACTGAAGCTTTCTTT. Translated: CSGTGAQTEAFF.

This clonotype showed up just a few times. The rearrangement joins TRBV5-1 to TRBJ2-7; D is uncertain. Germline CDR1 is SGHRS and CDR2 is YFSETQ. This CDR3 comprises 13 residues. V was pared by 5 bases and J by 3 bases, with 12 bases between. The CDR3 DNA sequence: TGCGCCAGCAGTTACCACCCGAGCTACGAGCAGTACTTC. It translates to CASSYHPSYEQYF.

This clonotype was picked up many times. The chain recombines TRBV4-3 with TRBJ2-7; 8 bases map to TRBD1. V was pared by 4 bases and J by 1 base, with 3 bases of the junction left unmatched. Germline CDR1 is LGHNA and CDR2 is YSLEER. CDR3 length equals 14 residues. CDR3 bases: TGCGCCAGCAGCCGCGACAGGGGTTCCTACGAGCAGTACTTC. Translating it yields CASSRDRGSYEQYF.

This clonotype was seen ten or more times. The chain uses TRBV12-3 or TRBV12-4 and TRBJ2-1; D is perhaps TRBD1 or TRBD2 (5 bases each). The CDR3 totals 15 residues. V lost 8 bases to trimming and J lost 5 bases, with 19 bases between them. The CDR3 spells CASWLGTLHNNEQFF. Written as DNA, the CDR3 is TGTGCCAGCTGGTTGGGGACCCTACACAACAATGAGCAGTTCTTC.

The CDR3 bases are TGCGCCAGCAGCGCGATGACTAGCGGGAGAAGGGGTGAGCAGTTCTTC. This translates into CASSAMTSGRRGEQFF. This chain uses TRBV4-1 with TRBJ2-1; 12 nucleotides agree with TRBD2. Germline values: CDR1 MGHRA, CDR2 YSYEKL. V lost 5 bases to trimming and J lost 9 bases; unmatched junction nucleotides: 11. The CDR3 totals 16 residues.

A few counts support this clonotype. V is TRBV19 and J is TRBJ1-5; tentative D call: TRBD1 (6 bases). The CDR3 has 14 amino acids. V lost 6 bases to trimming and J lost 5 bases, with 14 bases between them. Germline V CDR1 and CDR2: LNHDA, SQIVND (reference sequence). The CDR3 sequence is CASRIQGYDQPQHF. The CDR3 DNA follows: TGTGCCAGTAGGATACAGGGTTACGATCAGCCCCAGCATTTT.